Below, 31 T cell receptor beta chains from the same sample are listed, as sequenced in a study of cytomegalovirus exposure and HLA in healthy donors. Use of 60 Vbeta and 13 Jbeta primers characterized the PCR. The table came from immunoSEQ multiplex PCR; TCRdb's copy has only in-frame clones and leaves some out. This sample has 150,000 or so clones, with approximately 71% found just once. The sequenced material came from PBMCs. The receptors come from a man aged 30 to 45 in good health and CMV-seropositive.

V usage is TRBV30 and J usage is TRBJ1-2, with D uncertain. There are 10 residues in the CDR3. V was shortened by 5 bases and J by 8 bases, with 9 bases between the two germline ends. The germline V gene has CDR1 GTSNPN and CDR2 SVGIG (reference sequence). The CDR3 nucleotides read TGTGCCTGGCGGGGAGACGGCTACACCTTC. It translates to CAWRGDGYTF.

The chain uses TRBV5-6 and TRBJ2-1; no clear D gene. The CDR3 has 14 amino acids. The germline CDR1 and CDR2 sequences are SGHDT and YYEEEE. Trimming took off 0 bases at V and 8 bases at J, with 12 bases between the two ends. CDR3 nucleotides: TGTGCCAGCAGCTTGGTTTTACGAGGTTATGAGCAGTTCTTC. It yields the protein CASSLVLRGYEQFF.

This chain joins TRBV5-1 and TRBJ1-3, with D hard to call. Germline CDR1 reads SGHRS; CDR2 reads YFSETQ. Trimming left V 0 bases short and J 4 bases short, with 8 bases between. The CDR3 spans 14 residues. This CDR3 reads CASSLGTEGNTIYF. CDR3 sequence (DNA): TGCGCCAGCAGCTTGGGCACGGAGGGAAACACCATATATTTT.

The V call is TRBV30, the J call TRBJ2-3, with a tentative D call TRBD1 (5 bases). This CDR3 is built from 16 residues. CDR1 and CDR2 (germline): GTSNPN, SVGIG (reference sequence). With 5 bases removed from V and 1 base from J, the gap between germline ends came to 19 bases. The DNA of the CDR3 is TGTGCCTGGGGGGCTCCAGGGATTTACGGCACAGATACGCAGTATTTT. Amino acid sequence: CAWGAPGIYGTDTQYF.

This clone has a handful of counts. V and J are TRBV4-2 and TRBJ2-2, with TRBD2 matching 10 bases. The CDR3 is 15 amino acids. Trimming removed 4 bases from V and 7 bases from J; junction bases left unmatched: 6. Germline loops: CDR1 LGHNA, CDR2 YNFKEQ. The CDR3 DNA is TGTGCCAGCAGCCTCGGACTAGCGGCAAACGGGGAGCTGTTTTTT. Translation gives CASSLGLAANGELFF.

The rearrangement links TRBV10-3 to TRBJ2-1; 13 positions match TRBD2. Germline V gene lookup returns CDR1 ENHRY and CDR2 SYGVKD. Trimming removed 7 bases from V and 6 bases from J; junction bases left unmatched: 3. This CDR3 has 14 residues. DNA for the CDR3: TGTGCCATCAACAGACTAGCGGGAGGCAATGAGCAGTTCTTC. Residues: CAINRLAGGNEQFF.

The chain couples TRBV27 to TRBJ1-2; possible D gene TRBD1, 6 bases. Germline V gene lookup returns CDR1 MNHEY and CDR2 SMNVEV (reference sequence). V lost 6 bases to trimming and J lost 4 bases, with 12 bases between them. The CDR3 contains 13 residues. As DNA, the CDR3 is TGTGCCAGCAGACCGGGACACTCCTATGGCTACACCTTC. The encoded protein is CASRPGHSYGYTF.

The chain combines TRBV14 with TRBJ2-2; 9 bases are shared with TRBD1. Germline V gene data show CDR1 as SGHDN and CDR2 as FVKESK. V shed 4 bases, J shed 2 bases, and the junction held 14 bases outside the gene matches. The CDR3 spans 19 residues. CDR3 region: CASSPQARTGAPNTGELFF. As DNA, the CDR3 is TGTGCCAGCAGCCCCCAGGCCAGGACAGGGGCGCCTAACACCGGGGAGCTGTTTTTT. The whole variable domain, filled in from reference TRBV14 and TRBJ2-2, reads EAGVTQFPSHSVIEKGQTVTLRCDPISGHDNLYWYRRVMGKEIKFLLHFVKESKQDESGMPNNRFLAERTGGTYSTLKVQPAELEDSGVYFCASSPQARTGAPNTGELFFGEGSRLTVL.

A few counts support this clone. Written as DNA, the CDR3 is TGTGCCAGTAGTATAGATGGAGGCCAGATTTCCGAGCAGTACTTC. Protein product: CASSIDGGQISEQYF. V usage is TRBV19 and J usage is TRBJ2-7; perhaps TRBD2 as D (5 bases). This CDR3 is built from 15 residues. Trimming removed 0 bases from V and 6 bases from J, with 15 bases in between. Germline CDR1 reads LNHDA; CDR2 reads SQIVND (reference sequence). The whole variable domain, filled in from reference TRBV19 and TRBJ2-7, reads DGGITQSPKYLFRKEGQNVTLSCEQNLNHDAMYWYRQDPGQGLRLIYYSQIVNDFQKGDIAEGYSVSREKKESFPLTVTSAQKNPTAFYLCASSIDGGQISEQYFGPGTRLTVT.

The chain carries TRBV5-1 and TRBJ2-1; TRBD1 matches 7 bases. Germline V CDR1 and CDR2: SGHRS, YFSETQ. J lost 2 bases, V lost 1 base, and 3 bases had no gene match. This CDR3 contains 15 residues. CDR3 in amino acids: CASSLTGAAYNEQFF. In DNA form, the CDR3 reads TGCGCCAGCAGCTTGACAGGGGCCGCCTACAATGAGCAGTTCTTC. Combining the CDR3 with reference TRBV5-1 and TRBJ2-1 gives the whole variable domain KAGVTQTPRYLIKTRGQQVTLSCSPISGHRSVSWYQQTPGQGLQFLFEYFSETQRNKGNFPGRFSGRQFSNSRSEMNVSTLELGDSALYLCASSLTGAAYNEQFFGPGTRLTVL.

This rearrangement joins TRBV6-5 to TRBJ1-1; D unresolved. Germline V gives CDR1 MNHEY, CDR2 SVGAGI. The CDR3 extends over 14 amino acids. V gave up 2 bases and J gave up 0 bases, with 7 bases separating them. Here the CDR3 DNA reads TGTGCCAGCAGTTACGAATCAGTGAACACTGAAGCTTTCTTT. This translates into CASSYESVNTEAFF.

The V and J genes are TRBV7-9 and TRBJ2-2; D may be TRBD1 (6 bases). Trimming left V 3 bases short and J 8 bases short, with 13 bases between. Germline V gene sequence: CDR1 SEHNR, CDR2 FQNEAQ (reference sequence). There are 14 residues in the CDR3. In DNA, the CDR3 is TGTGCCAGCAGCTTGGACGCAGGGGTGGGGGAGCTGTTTTTT. This translates into CASSLDAGVGELFF.

This clone has just a few counts. The chain is built from TRBV30 and TRBJ1-4; unclear D gene. Trimming took 1 base from V and 8 from J, leaving 17 bases between them. Germline V gene sequence: CDR1 GTSNPN, CDR2 SVGIG (reference sequence). CDR3 length: 15 amino acids. The CDR3 DNA sequence: TGTGCCTGGAGTGGGCGGCTCGCTGGCCAGGAAAAACTGTTTTTT. It translates to CAWSGRLAGQEKLFF.

The chain joins TRBV6-5 to TRBJ2-1; possibly TRBD2 for D (6 bases). The V gene's germline CDR1 is MNHEY and CDR2 SVGAGI. V was shortened by 1 base and J by 10 bases, with 14 bases between the two germline ends. The CDR3 sequence is 14 residues long. CDR3 sequence (DNA): TGTGCCAGCAGTTACTTGGGTAGCGGAAAGGAGCAGTTCTTC. Protein sequence: CASSYLGSGKEQFF.

The chain joins TRBV25-1 to TRBJ2-2; 7 bases are a match to TRBD2. The CDR3 is 14 residues long. Germline V lookup: CDR1 MGHDK, CDR2 SYGVNS. V lost 8 bases to trimming and J lost 7 bases; unmatched junction nucleotides: 10. Here the CDR3 reads CASRIASGFGELFF. DNA for the CDR3: TGTGCCAGCCGAATAGCTAGCGGCTTCGGGGAGCTGTTTTTT. The full variable domain, rest sourced from reference TRBV25-1 and TRBJ2-2, is EADIYQTPRYLVIGTGKKITLECSQTMGHDKMYWYQQDPGMELHLIHYSYGVNSTEKGDLSSESTVSRIRTEHFPLTLESARPSHTSQYLCASRIASGFGELFFGEGSRLTVL.

There are many counts of this clone. The chain has TRBV6-5 and TRBJ2-7; 8 bases map to TRBD1. The germline gives CDR1 MNHEY, CDR2 SVGAGI. Germline trimming cut 4 bases from V and 5 bases from J; bases unmatched to any gene: 7. The CDR3 extends over 14 amino acids. In DNA, the CDR3 is TGTGCCAGCAGTTCCGACAGGGGAGCGCACGAGCAGTACTTC. The encoded protein is CASSSDRGAHEQYF.

This clone was seen more than once but under ten times. At the DNA level, this CDR3 is encoded by other sequences in the same sample as well. The chain links TRBV18 to TRBJ2-3; no definite D call. This CDR3 contains 14 residues. Trimming removed 0 bases from V and 0 bases from J, with 4 bases in between. Germline CDR1 and CDR2: KGHSH and LQKENI. Here the CDR3 DNA reads TGTGCCAGCTCACCACCCTCTAGCACAGATACGCAGTATTTT. This translates into CASSPPSSTDTQYF.

The chain couples TRBV5-4 to TRBJ1-2, with TRBD1 matching over 9 bases. CDR1 SGHNT and CDR2 YYREEE come from the germline V gene (reference sequence). The junction had 9 bases not matched to a gene; V was cut back by 5 bases and J by 4 bases. The CDR3 has 15 residues. In nucleotides, the CDR3 is TGTGCCAGCAGAGCGGACAGGGGCCTGTTCTATGGCTACACCTTC. Translation gives CASRADRGLFYGYTF.

This chain connects TRBV2 to TRBJ2-5; D is ambiguous. The end of the DNA aligns better with TRBJ2-7, so the J call may be wrong. The CDR3 covers 14 residues. Per germline, CDR1 SNHLY and CDR2 FYNNEI. In DNA form, the CDR3 reads TGTGCCAGCAGCCGGAACAGAGCTCTCTACGAGCAGTACTTC. Its protein is CASSRNRALYEQYF.

The genes are TRBV7-3 and TRBJ1-3; D not resolved. V was shortened by 6 bases and J by 1 base, with 10 bases between the two germline ends. The length of the CDR3 is 14 residues. Germline assignment: CDR1 SGHTA and CDR2 FQGTGA. CDR3 DNA: TGTGCCAGCAGTCTGACACAATCTGGAAACACCATATATTTT. Amino acid sequence: CASSLTQSGNTIYF.

J is TRBJ2-2 and V is TRBV10-1; D is perhaps TRBD1 (6 bases). This CDR3 region has 15 residues. Per the germline V gene, CDR1 is WNHNN and CDR2 is SYGVQD (reference sequence). V was cut by 3 bases and J by 4 bases, with 12 bases left in between. CDR3 loop: CASSDRTASTGELFF. DNA of the CDR3: TGCGCCAGCAGTGACCGGACAGCGTCCACCGGGGAGCTGTTTTTT.

The chain couples TRBV5-1 to TRBJ2-7; D is unclear. This CDR3 has 13 residues. Between the trimmed V and J ends, which lost 0 bases and 5 bases, there was a span of 9 bases. The germline V gene encodes CDR1 SGHRS and CDR2 YFSETQ. The CDR3 DNA is TGCGCCAGCAGCTTGGCCGAGGCCCACGAGCAGTACTTC. It yields the protein CASSLAEAHEQYF.

V is TRBV19 and J is TRBJ1-2, with unresolved D. V lost 3 bases, J lost 10 bases, and 12 bases lay in between. The germline CDR1 and CDR2 sequences are LNHDA and SQIVND (reference sequence). The length of the CDR3 is 12 residues. This CDR3 reads CASSIRFGLYTF. The CDR3 bases are TGTGCCAGTAGTATTCGTTTCGGACTCTACACCTTC. Looking up the rest from reference TRBV19 and TRBJ1-2 gives the full variable domain: DGGITQSPKYLFRKEGQNVTLSCEQNLNHDAMYWYRQDPGQGLRLIYYSQIVNDFQKGDIAEGYSVSREKKESFPLTVTSAQKNPTAFYLCASSIRFGLYTFGSGTRLTVV.

This clone was recorded once. V gene TRBV5-1 combines with J gene TRBJ1-6, with 9 positions matching TRBD1. The CDR3 consists of 15 residues. Looked up from germline, CDR1 is SGHRS and CDR2 is YFSETQ. V gave up 0 bases and J gave up 6 bases; unmatched junction bases: 1. This CDR3 is CASSLVGQGNSPLHF. The CDR3 region has the DNA TGCGCCAGCAGCTTGGTGGGACAGGGTAATTCACCCCTCCACTTT.

The J gene is TRBJ1-2, the V gene TRBV5-6, with D perhaps TRBD1 (6 bases). The CDR3 is 17 amino acids. With 2 bases removed from V and 3 bases from J, the gap between germline ends came to 20 bases. Germline CDR1 reads SGHDT; CDR2 reads YYEEEE. The CDR3 spells CASSLWHEDSSHYGYTF. DNA of the CDR3: TGTGCCAGCAGCTTATGGCATGAGGACAGTTCCCACTATGGCTACACCTTC.

The V call is TRBV19, the J call TRBJ2-1; TRBD1 agrees at 7 bases. Per germline, CDR1 LNHDA and CDR2 SQIVND (reference sequence). This CDR3 has 13 amino acids. V was pared by 6 bases and J by 6 bases, with 5 bases of the junction left unmatched. The CDR3 DNA reads as TGTGCCAGTAGCCGACAGGGTAGCAATGAGCAGTTCTTC. Its translation: CASSRQGSNEQFF.

The genes are TRBV6-6 and TRBJ2-5; D perhaps matches TRBD2 (6 bases). Germline loops: CDR1 MNHNY, CDR2 SVGAGI (reference sequence). CDR3 length: 14 amino acids. V lost 4 bases and J 4 bases, leaving 13 bases between the germline ends. This chain's CDR3 is CASSSPAGRETQYF. The CDR3 region has the DNA TGTGCCAGCAGTTCCCCCGCGGGGCGAGAGACCCAGTACTTC.

This clone was seen only a few times. The V gene is TRBV6-1, the J gene TRBJ2-7; tentatively, D is TRBD2 (5 bases). Trimming took 2 bases from V and 2 from J, leaving 10 bases between them. CDR3 length equals 14 residues. Germline CDR1 is MNHNS and CDR2 is SASEGT. The CDR3 DNA reads as TGTGCCAGCAGTGAATACGGGGTAACCTACGAGCAGTACTTC. The encoded protein is CASSEYGVTYEQYF.

This clone appeared a single time. The chain uses TRBV14 and TRBJ2-2; D is possibly TRBD1 (6 bases). Germline V gene lookup returns CDR1 SGHDN and CDR2 FVKESK. V was shortened by 0 bases and J by 4 bases, with 15 bases between the two germline ends. CDR3 length equals 17 residues. CDR3 in DNA: TGTGCCAGCAGCCAAGATTGGGGGCTAGTCGGCACCGGGGAGCTGTTTTTT. Its protein product is CASSQDWGLVGTGELFF.

The V gene is TRBV27, the J gene TRBJ2-5, with 7 positions matching TRBD2. Near its end, the DNA agrees better with TRBJ2-7, so the J call may be wrong. The CDR3 spans 13 residues. The germline gives CDR1 MNHEY, CDR2 SMNVEV (reference sequence). CDR3 amino acids: CASSLAGAYEQYF. DNA for the CDR3: TGTGCCAGCAGTTTAGCGGGAGCTTACGAGCAGTACTTC.

This clone was seen a handful of times. The chain joins TRBV19 to TRBJ1-4; a possible D gene is TRBD1 (6 bases). This CDR3 comprises 14 residues. V lost 8 bases and J lost 2, with 12 bases in between. Germline V gene data show CDR1 as LNHDA and CDR2 as SQIVND (reference sequence). CDR3 coding DNA: TGTGCCAGTCACCTCAGGGGTACTAATGAAAAACTGTTTTTT. As protein: CASHLRGTNEKLFF.